This T cell receptor beta chain was sequenced during a study of cytomegalovirus exposure and HLA in healthy donors. The PCR was carried out with 60 Vbeta primers and 13 Jbeta primers. Authors' analysis steps: An analysis performed later counted 60 million to 90 million unique TCR beta chains (roughly 10 million of them shared). The protocol was immunoSEQ multiplex PCR, while the TCRdb copy is restricted to in-frame clones and leaves out a portion. V and J calls and clone size are those listed in that table; D and trimming were worked out from the DNA. The data show about 76,000 clones, around 70% seen once. About this clone: The target antigen is unknown.

Broader study findings: Later on, an analysis showed TCR association rates differing by HLA locus, with DRB1 the most and HLA-C the fewest. Analysis was carried out at a later point, and it linked a missense DCLRE1C variant to TCR beta V- and J-gene trimming. The authors enumerated 164 TCR beta chains as linked to cytomegalovirus.

The V end lost 4 bases, the J end lost 0 bases, and 10 bases lay between the germline ends. The CDR3 runs to 15 residues. Germline CDR1 is MNHNS and CDR2 is SASEGT. The chain employs TRBV6-1 and TRBJ1-5; D not certain. The material sequenced was PBMCs. The receptor comes from a woman between 35 and 50 years old in good health and CMV-seropositive. CDR3 coding DNA: TGTGCCAGCAGTGTATTATCAGGTAGCAATCAGCCCCAGCATTTT. Translated, it gives CASSVLSGSNQPQHF.